The T cell receptor (beta chain) under discussion was sequenced for a study of T cells in Graves' hyperthyroidism and ophthalmopathy. This clonotype was observed at least ten times. RNA transcripts yielded amplified TCR beta CDR3 regions. TCR CDR3 regions were first amplified by RT-PCR with HTBI primers. TCRdb re-called the multiplex PCR reads with MiXCR, one entry per CDR3 protein. The profile covers about 420,000 distinct CDR3 sequences, with approximately 15% appearing a single time and around 7.3% taken by the ten largest. This clonotype was sampled from a woman aged 18-29 years with Graves' hyperthyroidism. The specimen sequenced was blood.

The CDR3 nucleotides are TGTGCCAGCGGGACTAGCGGAAACTACGAGCAGTACTTC. Translation gives CASGTSGNYEQYF. The rearrangement links TRBV27 to TRBJ2-7, with 11 bases fitting TRBD2. V was clipped by 8 bases and J by 3 bases; unmatched bases: 3. The germline gives CDR1 MNHEY, CDR2 SMNVEV (reference sequence). The CDR3 is made up of 13 amino acids.